Listed below are T cell receptor beta chains from one sample, sequenced in a study of radiation and T cells in renal cell carcinoma. Repertoires were generated with immunoSEQ multiplex PCR, while TCRdb's copy carries only in-frame clones and drops some. The sample has about 150,000 clones, approximately 88% seen once. Sample: blood, taken from a patient whose treatment included radiotherapy and nephrectomy. These TCRs come from a woman aged 45-60 years with renal cell carcinoma. CDR3s include the opening cysteine and the closing phenylalanine or tryptophan. Fields, in order: V gene, J gene, CDR3 protein.

>TRBV7-6|TRBJ2-2
CASSPGLAGNTGELFF
>TRBV5-4|TRBJ1-3
CASSLGYPGQGYGNTIYF
>TRBV6-5|TRBJ1-5
CASSSGSLNQPQHF
>TRBV6-6|TRBJ2-7
CASSSPDRGQYEQYF
>TRBV7-6|TRBJ1-4
CASSPGFSGPNEKLFF
>TRBV6-6|TRBJ2-3
CASSYPDSDTQYF
>TRBV28|TRBJ1-2
CASRPPGEGYTF
>TRBV5-1|TRBJ2-2
CASSLTGTANTGELFF
>TRBV7-9|TRBJ1-3
CASRTGGQGSGNTIYF
>TRBV19|TRBJ2-5
CASSPEGQGARETQYF
>TRBV14|TRBJ1-5
CASSHSEDQPQHF
>TRBV27|TRBJ1-3
CASNPKKVGKGSGNTIYF
>TRBV14|TRBJ1-5
CASSQNSVGPQHF
>TRBV5-4|TRBJ2-3
CASSLAGLDTQYF
>TRBV7-3|TRBJ1-1
CASSLQGLAEAFF
>TRBV6-5|TRBJ1-3
CASTQDRSSGNTIYF
>TRBV9|TRBJ2-3
CASSPRLAVGTDTQYF
>TRBV10-3|TRBJ1-2
CAKIGGRTNYGYTF
>TRBV5-1|TRBJ2-5
CASSLGGGGGVLETQYF
>TRBV7-9|TRBJ1-4
CASSFSGDRGREKLFF
>TRBV7-6|TRBJ2-1
CASSLQYNEQFF
>TRBV5-5|TRBJ2-5
CASSLGTQETQYF
>TRBV6-5|TRBJ1-2
CATSTNYGYTF
>TRBV2|TRBJ1-1
CASSEGIGPNTEAFF
>TRBV6-1|TRBJ1-3
CASRELAGNTIYF
>TRBV18|TRBJ2-1
CASSPGVASYNEQFF
>TRBV19|TRBJ2-2
CASTLTAIADTGELFF
>TRBV5-7|TRBJ1-3
CASSLKVGNTIYF
>TRBV6-5|TRBJ2-7
CASSDEGGPSDEQYF
>TRBV9|TRBJ1-2
CASKRLQGNYGYTF
>TRBV2|TRBJ2-1
CASSRASGYNEQFF
>TRBV11-3|TRBJ1-3
CASSFGGSGAAGNTIYF
>TRBV7-9|TRBJ1-2
CASSLAGQASGFGYTF
>TRBV13|TRBJ2-7
CASSSRGQADYEQYF
>TRBV5-4|TRBJ1-6
CASSPRPGQLYQSLHF
>TRBV6-5|TRBJ2-1
CASSYLWLPAPNEQFF
>TRBV15|TRBJ2-5
CATSRGGTTRETQYF
>TRBV19|TRBJ1-1
CASSMGAGGPNEAFF
>TRBV5-1|TRBJ2-1
CASSSSGPYNEQFF
>TRBV6-1|TRBJ1-1
CASSEAPTGYTEAFF
>TRBV7-9|TRBJ2-7
CASSLAQGRGYF
>TRBV6-6|TRBJ1-6
CASSPLNNSPLHF
>TRBV6-1|TRBJ2-5
CASSDWAVQETQYF
>TRBV6-5|TRBJ1-2
CASSRTGGGYGYTF
>TRBV30|TRBJ1-2
CAWSVRRRPNYGYTF
>TRBV5-6|TRBJ1-2
CASSLSGLALDRYYGYTF
>TRBV6-5|TRBJ1-3
CASSRQGRAGNTIYF
>TRBV11-2|TRBJ2-7
CASSLAVGRAYEQYF
>TRBV4-3|TRBJ1-5
CASSQTFLQPQHF
>TRBV10-2|TRBJ2-7
CASSDLVDRREQYF
>TRBV5-1|TRBJ1-1
CASSPLTGRGNTEAFF
>TRBV7-3|TRBJ1-1
CASSLMGDRGTGTEAFF
>TRBV2|TRBJ1-5
CASSENRGHQPQHF